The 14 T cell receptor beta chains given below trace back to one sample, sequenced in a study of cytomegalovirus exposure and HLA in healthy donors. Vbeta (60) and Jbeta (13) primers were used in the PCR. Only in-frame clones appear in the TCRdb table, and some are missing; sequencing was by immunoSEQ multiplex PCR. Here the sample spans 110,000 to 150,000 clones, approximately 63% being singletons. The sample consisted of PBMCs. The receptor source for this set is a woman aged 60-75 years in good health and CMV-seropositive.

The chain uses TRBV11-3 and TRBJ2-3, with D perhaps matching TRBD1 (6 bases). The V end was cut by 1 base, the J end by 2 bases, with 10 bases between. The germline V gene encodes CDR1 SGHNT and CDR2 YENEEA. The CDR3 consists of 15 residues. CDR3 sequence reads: CASSLGGLDTDTQYF. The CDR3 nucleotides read TGTGCCAGCAGCTTAGGGGGGCTAGACACAGATACGCAGTATTTT.

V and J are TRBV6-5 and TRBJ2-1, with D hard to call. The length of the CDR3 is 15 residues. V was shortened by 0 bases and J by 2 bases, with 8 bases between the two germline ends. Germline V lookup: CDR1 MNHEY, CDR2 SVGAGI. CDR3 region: CASSYSRGAYNEQFF. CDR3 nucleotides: TGTGCCAGCAGTTACTCACGCGGAGCCTACAATGAGCAGTTCTTC.

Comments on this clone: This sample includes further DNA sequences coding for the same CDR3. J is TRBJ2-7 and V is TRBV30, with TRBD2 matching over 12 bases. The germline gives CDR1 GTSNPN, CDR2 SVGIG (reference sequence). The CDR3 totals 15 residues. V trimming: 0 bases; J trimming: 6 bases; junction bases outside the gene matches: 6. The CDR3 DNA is TGTGCCTGGAGTGTAGGAGGACTAGCGGGAACCGAGCAGTACTTC. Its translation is CAWSVGGLAGTEQYF.

The CDR3 nucleotides read TGTGCCAGAAACGACTCTTACACCGGGGAGCTGTTTTTT. It yields the protein CARNDSYTGELFF. The chain is built from TRBV7-5 and TRBJ2-2; TRBD2 is the table's D call, not checked against the DNA. TRBV7-5 is recorded as a pseudogene. This CDR3 region has 13 residues.

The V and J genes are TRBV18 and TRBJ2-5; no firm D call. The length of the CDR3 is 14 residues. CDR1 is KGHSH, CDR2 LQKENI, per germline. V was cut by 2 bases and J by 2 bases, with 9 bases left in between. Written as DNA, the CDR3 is TGTGCCAGCTCACCATTGAACATGCAAGAGACCCAGTACTTC. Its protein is CASSPLNMQETQYF.

The CDR3 DNA reads TGCAGCGGAGGGACAGGGACTTCCTACGAGCAGTACTTC. This gives the protein CSGGTGTSYEQYF. The chain carries TRBV29-1 and TRBJ2-7; 9 bases are shared with TRBD1. CDR1 and CDR2 (germline): SQVTM, ANQGSEA. The CDR3 contains 13 residues. V shed 7 bases and J 1 base; nucleotides not matched to a gene: 5.

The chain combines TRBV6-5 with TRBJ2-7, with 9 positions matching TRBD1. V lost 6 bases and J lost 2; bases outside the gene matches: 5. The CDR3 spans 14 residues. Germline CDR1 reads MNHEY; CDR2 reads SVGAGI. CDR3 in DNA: TGTGCCAGCAGATTGAGGACAGGGGCCTACGAGCAGTACTTC. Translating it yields CASRLRTGAYEQYF.

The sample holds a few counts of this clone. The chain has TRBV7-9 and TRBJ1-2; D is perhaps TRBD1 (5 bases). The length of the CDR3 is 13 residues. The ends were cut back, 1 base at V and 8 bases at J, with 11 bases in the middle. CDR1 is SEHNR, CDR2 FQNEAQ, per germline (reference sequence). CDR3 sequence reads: CASSLERGGGYTF. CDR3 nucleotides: TGTGCCAGCAGCTTAGAGCGCGGGGGAGGCTACACCTTC.

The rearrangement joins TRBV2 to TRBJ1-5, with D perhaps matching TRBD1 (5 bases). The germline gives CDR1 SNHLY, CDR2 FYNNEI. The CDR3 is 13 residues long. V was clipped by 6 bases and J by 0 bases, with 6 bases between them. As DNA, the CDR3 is TGTGCCAGCAGGGACAATAGCAATCAGCCCCAGCATTTT. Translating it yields CASRDNSNQPQHF. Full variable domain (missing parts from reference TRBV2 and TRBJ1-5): EPEVTQTPSHQVTQMGQEVILRCVPISNHLYFYWYRQILGQKVEFLVSFYNNEISEKSEIFDDQFSVERPDGSNFTLKIRSTKLEDSAMYFCASRDNSNQPQHFGDGTRLSIL.

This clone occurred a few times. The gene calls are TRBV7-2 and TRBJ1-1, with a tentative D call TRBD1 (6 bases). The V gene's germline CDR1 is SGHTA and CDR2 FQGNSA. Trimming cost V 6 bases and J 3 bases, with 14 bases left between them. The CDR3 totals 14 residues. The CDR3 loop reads CASSVSGGHTEAFF. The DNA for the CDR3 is TGTGCCAGCAGTGTTTCCGGGGGGCACACTGAAGCTTTCTTT.

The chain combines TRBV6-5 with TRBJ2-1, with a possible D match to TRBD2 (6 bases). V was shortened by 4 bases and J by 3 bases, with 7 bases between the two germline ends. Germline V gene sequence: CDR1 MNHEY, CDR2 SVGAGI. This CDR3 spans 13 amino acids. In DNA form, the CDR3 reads TGTGCCAGCAGTTGGGACTTCTACAATGAGCAGTTCTTC. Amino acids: CASSWDFYNEQFF.

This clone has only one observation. CDR3: CASSSLRTSGTVYEQYF. The CDR3 coding sequence is TGCGCCAGCAGCTCCCTGCGGACTAGCGGGACCGTCTACGAGCAGTACTTC. V and J are TRBV5-1 and TRBJ2-7, with TRBD2 matching 12 bases. Trimming at V came to 3 bases and at J to 3 bases, leaving 10 bases not matched to a gene. This CDR3 contains 17 residues. The germline CDR1 and CDR2 sequences are SGHRS and YFSETQ. The complete variable domain, with remaining parts taken from reference TRBV5-1 and TRBJ2-7, reads KAGVTQTPRYLIKTRGQQVTLSCSPISGHRSVSWYQQTPGQGLQFLFEYFSETQRNKGNFPGRFSGRQFSNSRSEMNVSTLELGDSALYLCASSSLRTSGTVYEQYFGPGTRLTVT.

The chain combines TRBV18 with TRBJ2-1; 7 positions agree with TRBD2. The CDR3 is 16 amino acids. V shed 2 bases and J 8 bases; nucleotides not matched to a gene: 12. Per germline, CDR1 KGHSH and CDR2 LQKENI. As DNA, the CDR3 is TGTGCCAGCTCACCAGCCGGGAGGCGGGAGTCATATGAGCAGTTCTTC. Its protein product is CASSPAGRRESYEQFF.

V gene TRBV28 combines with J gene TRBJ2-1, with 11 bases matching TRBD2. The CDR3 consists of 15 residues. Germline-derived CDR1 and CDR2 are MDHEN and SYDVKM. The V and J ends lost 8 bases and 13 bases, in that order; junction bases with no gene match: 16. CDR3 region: CASLTVSRGLAVQFF. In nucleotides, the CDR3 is TGTGCCAGCCTTACAGTCAGCAGGGGACTAGCGGTTCAGTTCTTC.